One sample yielded the 21 T cell receptor beta chains listed below, sequenced in a study of shared clonotypes between healthy human individuals. The table came from immunoSEQ multiplex PCR; TCRdb's copy has only in-frame clones and leaves some out. Among hundreds of thousands of clones listed, roughly 70% were seen once. Sequencing was done on a sample of memory CD4+ T cells sorted from blood. Stated subset: CD45RA-negative fraction. These receptors came from a woman aged 30 to 39 in good health.

The V call is TRBV2, the J call TRBJ2-5, with D possibly matching TRBD2 (5 bases). With the DNA end fitting TRBJ2-7 better, the J assignment may be wrong. The germline CDR1 and CDR2 sequences are SNHLY and FYNNEI. The CDR3 runs 14 residues. For the CDR3, the DNA is TGTGCCAGCAGTGAGAGGGTCACCTCCTACGAGCAGTACTTC. As protein: CASSERVTSYEQYF.

This clone was counted once. CDR3 amino acids: CATSREGLRGTYEQYF. CDR3 bases: TGTGCCACCAGCAGAGAGGGGTTGCGGGGTACCTACGAGCAGTACTTC. This chain links TRBV15 with TRBJ2-7; perhaps TRBD2 as D (6 bases). CDR1 LNHNV and CDR2 YYDKDF come from the germline V gene (reference sequence). The V gene lost 0 bases and the J gene lost 2 bases, with 14 bases spanning the gap. The length of the CDR3 is 16 residues.

The chain has TRBV5-6 and TRBJ2-7; D uncertain. Between the trimmed V and J ends, which lost 0 bases and 2 bases, there was a span of 9 bases. CDR3 length equals 14 residues. CDR1 and CDR2 from the germline V gene are SGHDT and YYEEEE. The CDR3, as DNA: TGTGCCAGCAGCTTGGTGACGGATGCCTACGAGCAGTACTTC. Translating it yields CASSLVTDAYEQYF.

The chain couples TRBV29-1 to TRBJ2-2; D unclear. This CDR3 has 14 amino acids. In germline, CDR1 is SQVTM, CDR2 ANQGSEA. V was shortened by 4 bases and J by 1 base, with 10 bases between the two germline ends. The CDR3 DNA reads as TGCAGCGTTGGGTCTTTAGTGAACACCGGGGAGCTGTTTTTT. Its protein is CSVGSLVNTGELFF.

This chain joins TRBV5-6 and TRBJ2-7; 7 bases fit TRBD1. The trim removed 3 bases at V and 11 bases at J, leaving 8 bases unmatched. The CDR3 runs 12 residues. The germline CDR1 and CDR2 sequences are SGHDT and YYEEEE. The CDR3 DNA sequence: TGTGCCAGCAGCTATCACGACAGGGATGAGTACTTC. It is translated as CASSYHDRDEYF.

This chain joins TRBV5-5 and TRBJ2-5; tentative D call: TRBD1 (5 bases). The CDR3 has 14 amino acids. The germline V and J ends were trimmed by 0 bases and 4 bases, with 10 bases remaining between them. Germline CDR1 reads SGHKS; CDR2 reads YYEKEE (reference sequence). CDR3 residues: CASSLEWGRETQYF. The DNA for the CDR3 is TGTGCCAGCAGCTTGGAATGGGGCCGAGAGACCCAGTACTTC. Looking up the rest from reference TRBV5-5 and TRBJ2-5 gives the full variable domain: DAGVTQSPTHLIKTRGQQVTLRCSPISGHKSVSWYQQVLGQGPQFIFQYYEKEERGRGNFPDRFSARQFPNYSSELNVNALLLGDSALYLCASSLEWGRETQYFGPGTRLLVL.

The chain employs TRBV14 and TRBJ1-1; no clear D. Germline assignment: CDR1 SGHDN and CDR2 FVKESK. V was cut by 6 bases and J by 4 bases, with 15 bases left in between. CDR3 length equals 14 residues. CDR3 bases: TGTGCCAGCAGTCGACAACGGTGGAGCACTGAAGCTTTCTTT. Amino acids: CASSRQRWSTEAFF.

The gene calls are TRBV4-2 and TRBJ2-7; D may be TRBD2 (5 bases). Trimming took 2 bases from V and 0 from J, leaving 8 bases between them. The CDR3 sequence is 14 residues long. Germline V gives CDR1 LGHNA, CDR2 YNFKEQ. The CDR3 DNA sequence: TGTGCCAGCAGCCAACTAGGGAGCTCCTACGAGCAGTACTTC. Its translation: CASSQLGSSYEQYF.

This chain uses TRBV30 with TRBJ1-1, with D perhaps matching TRBD1 (6 bases). The CDR3 has 13 residues. Per germline, CDR1 GTSNPN and CDR2 SVGIG (reference sequence). The ends were cut back, 4 bases at V and 1 base at J, with 10 bases in the middle. As DNA, the CDR3 is TGTGCCTGGAACCGGGGGGCGAACACTGAAGCTTTCTTT. Translated, it gives CAWNRGANTEAFF.

The chain links TRBV4-1 to TRBJ2-3; D is undetermined. Trimming pared 5 bases from V and 1 base from J, leaving 10 bases between. The CDR3 runs to 14 residues. The germline gives CDR1 MGHRA, CDR2 YSYEKL. Here the CDR3 DNA reads TGCGCCAGCAGCTCGTCGGTGGGCACAGATACGCAGTATTTT. It translates to CASSSSVGTDTQYF.

V is TRBV28 and J is TRBJ1-5; 8 bases line up with TRBD1. This CDR3 comprises 15 residues. The germline V gene has CDR1 MDHEN and CDR2 SYDVKM. Trimming took 7 bases from V and 3 from J; bases not matched to a gene: 8. CDR3 nucleotides: TGTGCCAGCACCCCACCAGGGGGCTCCAATCAGCCCCAGCATTTT. Translation: CASTPPGGSNQPQHF.

The V gene is TRBV14, the J gene TRBJ2-5; 9 bases agree with TRBD1. CDR1 and CDR2 from the germline V gene are SGHDN and FVKESK. This CDR3 comprises 16 residues. Trimming took 2 bases from V and 4 from J; bases not matched to a gene: 8. CDR3 DNA sequence: TGTGCCAGCAGCCAACCCGGGACAGGGAGTCCAGAGACCCAGTACTTC. It encodes CASSQPGTGSPETQYF.

This clone was recorded a few times. The J gene is TRBJ2-2, the V gene TRBV7-3; no reliable D call. Trimming removed 0 bases from V and 2 bases from J, with 10 bases in between. CDR1 is SGHTA, CDR2 FQGTGA, per germline. This CDR3 has 16 residues. The CDR3 DNA follows: TGTGCCAGCAGCTTAACGGGGTCTCCCAACACCGGGGAGCTGTTTTTT. Its protein product is CASSLTGSPNTGELFF.

This sequence joins TRBV7-2 and TRBJ1-4; TRBD1 might be the D (6 bases). Deletions cut 8 bases from V and 0 bases from J, with 19 bases between. CDR1 is SGHTA, CDR2 FQGNSA, per germline. The CDR3 runs 17 residues. The CDR3: CASGRQGQFATNEKLFF. In DNA form, the CDR3 reads TGTGCCAGCGGGAGGCAGGGACAATTTGCAACTAATGAAAAACTGTTTTTT.

In regard to this clone: A much larger clone lies a single base off, so this may be a read error. At the DNA level, this CDR3 is encoded by other sequences in the same sample as well. The rearrangement joins TRBV7-9 to TRBJ2-2; D gene ambiguous. V shed 4 bases and J shed 2 bases, with 2 bases lying between them. Germline V CDR1 and CDR2: SEHNR, FQNEAQ (reference sequence). This CDR3 contains 12 residues. CDR3 residues: CASSSNTGELFF. CDR3 DNA: TGTGCCAGCAGCTCCAACACCGGGGAGCTGTTTTTT.

CDR3 sequence (DNA): TGCGCCAGCGGCCGGGACAAGGCCTCAGATACGCAGTATTTT. Its protein is CASGRDKASDTQYF. The V and J genes are TRBV5-1 and TRBJ2-3; a weak D match, TRBD1 (6 bases). This CDR3 has 14 residues. Germline CDR1 reads SGHRS; CDR2 reads YFSETQ. V shed 7 bases and J shed 4 bases, with 16 bases lying between them.

This clone appeared a few times. V usage is TRBV6-5 and J usage is TRBJ2-7; D possibly corresponds to TRBD1 (6 bases). Per the germline V gene, CDR1 is MNHEY and CDR2 is SVGAGI. The CDR3 consists of 12 residues. V lost 5 bases, J lost 4 bases, and 9 bases lay in between. CDR3 residues: CASSHGQYEQYF. CDR3 in DNA: TGTGCCAGCAGTCATGGACAGTACGAGCAGTACTTC.

This clone turned up a few times. The chain couples TRBV7-3 to TRBJ2-1; the match to TRBD2 covers 7 bases. The CDR3 runs 13 residues. Germline V gene lookup returns CDR1 SGHTA and CDR2 FQGTGA. V was clipped by 4 bases and J by 9 bases; unmatched bases: 6. CDR3 sequence: CASSSSGVREQFF. In DNA, the CDR3 is TGTGCCAGCAGCTCTAGCGGTGTACGTGAGCAGTTCTTC.

The J gene is TRBJ1-2, the V gene TRBV25-1; TRBD1 is a possible D gene (6 bases). V gave up 5 bases and J gave up 6 bases, with 13 bases separating them. The CDR3 contains 13 residues. The germline CDR1 and CDR2 sequences are MGHDK and SYGVNS. The CDR3 nucleotides are TGTGCCAGCAGTTTTCCAGGGGAAAATGGCTACACCTTC. It encodes CASSFPGENGYTF.

This clone came up once. The V gene is TRBV9, the J gene TRBJ1-2, with D tentatively TRBD1 (6 bases). This CDR3 spans 15 amino acids. V was shortened by 4 bases and J by 4 bases, with 17 bases between the two germline ends. Germline assignment: CDR1 SGDLS and CDR2 YYNGEE. CDR3 protein: CASSPGEVRAYGYTF. The DNA of the CDR3 is TGTGCCAGCAGCCCAGGGGAAGTACGCGCCTATGGCTACACCTTC.

V gene TRBV13 combines with J gene TRBJ1-1; D gene unclear. The CDR3 length is 15 residues. Trimming took 1 base from V and 3 from J, leaving 12 bases between them. The germline V gene encodes CDR1 PRHDT and CDR2 FYEKMQ (reference sequence). Here the CDR3 DNA reads TGTGCCAGCAGCTTAGCTGCCAGCGGAGACACTGAAGCTTTCTTT. It is translated as CASSLAASGDTEAFF.